Listed below are T cell receptor beta chains from one sample, sequenced in a study of control samples from healthy donors and cancer patients. The repertoire was sequenced with immunoSEQ multiplex PCR; TCRdb's copy has only in-frame clones and lacks some. The data contain 150,000 to 200,000 clones, approximately 92% of them seen just once; the ten biggest clones take up over 1.1%. The specimen sequenced was blood. These receptors all stem from a young man in good health. Each CDR3 is given with its conserved first and last residue. D genes are given only for firm matches. Expanded clones are given a class, and other clones once, few, many or no size at all.

CDR3: CASSPRHAGSGTYEQYF
DNA: TGTGCCAGCAGCCCGCGCCATGCGGGGAGTGGCACCTACGAGCAGTACTTC
D: .
J: TRBJ2-7
size: .
V: TRBV7-6

CDR3: CASSLYGALGAGNTIYF
DNA: TGTGCCAGCAGCTTGTACGGGGCTCTAGGGGCTGGAAACACCATATATTTT
D: .
J: TRBJ1-3
size: .
V: TRBV5-6

CDR3: CASSQSSGTNIYEQFF
DNA: TGCGCCAGCAGCCAGTCCTCCGGGACTAACATCTATGAGCAGTTCTTC
D: TRBD2
J: TRBJ2-1
size: .
V: TRBV5-1

CDR3: CASSLNWGANTGELFF
DNA: TGTGCCAGCAGCTTGAATTGGGGAGCGAACACCGGGGAGCTGTTTTTT
D: .
J: TRBJ2-2
size: .
V: TRBV5-4

CDR3: CASSPLGGGTDTQYF
DNA: TGTGCCAGCAGCCCTCTCGGGGGAGGCACAGATACGCAGTATTTT
D: .
J: TRBJ2-3
size: .
V: TRBV9

CDR3: CATSREANTGELFF
DNA: TGTGCCACCTCCCGAGAGGCGAACACCGGGGAGCTGTTTTTT
D: .
J: TRBJ2-2
size: .
V: TRBV24-1

CDR3: CASSQTPGQPEAFF
DNA: TGTGCCAGCAGCCAGACCCCGGGACAGCCTGAAGCTTTCTTT
D: TRBD1
J: TRBJ1-1
size: .
V: TRBV5-5

CDR3: CASSLLENNEQFF
DNA: TGTGCCAGCAGTCTCCTTGAGAACAATGAGCAGTTCTTC
D: .
J: TRBJ2-1
size: .
V: TRBV9

CDR3: CSVEEHLYPASGANVLTF
DNA: TGCAGCGTTGAAGAACACCTATACCCCGCCTCTGGGGCCAACGTCCTGACTTTC
D: .
J: TRBJ2-6
size: .
V: TRBV29-1

CDR3: CASSGDPNQPQHF
DNA: TGCGCCAGCAGCGGGGACCCTAATCAGCCCCAGCATTTT
D: .
J: TRBJ1-5
size: .
V: TRBV5-1

CDR3: CASSAGGKEKLFF
DNA: TGTGCCAGCAGCGCGGGGGGGAAGGAAAAACTGTTTTTT
D: .
J: TRBJ1-4
size: .
V: TRBV9

CDR3: CASSYVSGGRNEQFF
DNA: TGTGCCAGCAGTTACGTTAGCGGGGGAAGGAATGAGCAGTTCTTC
D: TRBD2
J: TRBJ2-1
size: .
V: TRBV6-5

CDR3: CASSPEGRQETQYF
DNA: TGTGCCAGCAGCCCCGAGGGACGGCAAGAGACCCAGTACTTC
D: .
J: TRBJ2-5
size: few
V: TRBV3-1/TRBV3-2

CDR3: CASSYRQYTEAFF
DNA: TGTGCCAGCAGTTACCGACAATACACTGAAGCTTTCTTT
D: .
J: TRBJ1-1
size: .
V: TRBV6-5

CDR3: CASSLTSGGSKDTQYF
DNA: TGTGCCAGCAGCTTAACTAGCGGGGGGTCAAAAGATACGCAGTATTTT
D: TRBD2
J: TRBJ2-3
size: once
V: TRBV5-5

CDR3: CASSLSPQKGTEAFF
DNA: TGTGCCAGCAGTTTATCCCCCCAGAAGGGAACTGAAGCTTTCTTT
D: .
J: TRBJ1-1
size: .
V: TRBV28

CDR3: CASAPGQGNNEQYF
DNA: TGTGCCAGCGCACCGGGACAGGGCAACAACGAGCAGTACTTC
D: TRBD1
J: TRBJ2-7
size: .
V: TRBV9

CDR3: CASSPIAGGLTDTQYF
DNA: TGTGCCAGCAGCCCGATAGCGGGGGGATTAACAGATACGCAGTATTTT
D: TRBD2
J: TRBJ2-3
size: .
V: TRBV7-9

CDR3: CASRGLEETQYF
DNA: TGTGCCAGCAGAGGACTAGAAGAGACCCAGTACTTC
D: TRBD2
J: TRBJ2-5
size: .
V: TRBV13

CDR3: CASSSGTGPEQYF
DNA: TGCGCCAGCAGCTCGGGGACAGGTCCCGAGCAGTACTTC
D: TRBD1
J: TRBJ2-7
size: .
V: TRBV4-1

CDR3: CASSLLSNYGYTF
DNA: TGTGCCAGCAGCCTACTGTCGAACTATGGCTACACCTTC
D: .
J: TRBJ1-2
size: .
V: TRBV3-1/TRBV3-2

CDR3: CASSLSGGYEQYF
DNA: TGTGCCAGCAGCCTCTCCGGGGGGTACGAGCAGTACTTC
D: TRBD2
J: TRBJ2-7
size: .
V: TRBV28

CDR3: CASRRTAGNTIYF
DNA: TGTGCCAGCAGAAGGACGGCTGGAAACACCATATATTTT
D: .
J: TRBJ1-3
size: .
V: TRBV6-5

CDR3: CASSQDPGVLERSEAFF
DNA: TGCGCCAGCAGCCAAGATCCAGGGGTTTTGGAGAGGAGTGAAGCTTTCTTT
D: .
J: TRBJ1-1
size: .
V: TRBV4-1

CDR3: CASSPGLAGSERDQYF
DNA: TGTGCCAGCAGTCCGGGACTAGCGGGTAGCGAGCGGGACCAGTACTTC
D: TRBD2
J: TRBJ2-5
size: .
V: TRBV5-5

CDR3: CASRTIGGNTEAFF
DNA: TGTGCCAGCAGGACGATCGGGGGAAACACTGAAGCTTTCTTT
D: .
J: TRBJ1-1
size: .
V: TRBV6-4